This T cell receptor (beta chain) was sequenced in a study of blood T cell repertoires in COVID-19. The overall study: Material from acute and convalescent COVID-19 was sourced from the United States, Italy and Spain. In each case, the material was cDNA or gDNA derived from T cells, B-cell-depleted T cells, or PBMCs.

In the study's own analysis: Reference gene primer amplification gave nucleated cell count estimates. Clones were sequenced by immunoSEQ multiplex PCR, and TCRdb holds only the in-frame ones, with some missing. Clonal size and the V and J genes are those of that table, whereas D and trimming came from the DNA. The sample lists a few hundred thousand clones; approximately 89% were seen once. This CDR3 region has 14 residues. From germline, CDR1 is MNHEY and CDR2 SVGAGI. Between the trimmed V and J ends, which lost 6 bases and 9 bases, there was a span of 18 bases. Material: peripheral blood. The source is a woman between 55 and 75 years old with acute or convalescent COVID-19. This chain links TRBV6-5 with TRBJ2-1, with a weak D call TRBD1 (6 bases). The CDR3 loop is CASRTGLNVGEQFF. DNA of the CDR3: TGTGCCAGCAGGACAGGTCTTAACGTCGGTGAGCAGTTCTTC.